This T cell receptor beta chain was documented in a study of T cells in Graves' hyperthyroidism and ophthalmopathy. Overall study: Peripheral blood was acquired at first diagnosis, ahead of any therapy whatsoever.

The sample holds many counts of this clonotype. V lost 4 bases and J lost 8; bases outside the gene matches: 6. The CDR3 contains 13 residues. The germline CDR1 and CDR2 sequences are LNHDA and SQIVND (reference sequence). TCR beta CDR3 regions were amplified from RNA transcripts. RT-PCR in the first round (using the HTBI primer set) targeted the TCR CDR3. A single record per CDR3 protein comes from TCRdb applying MiXCR to the multiplex PCR reads. Of around 350,000 distinct CDR3 sequences in the sample, about 17% are singletons; the top ten hold around 35%. The hyperthyroidism was newly diagnosed and had lasted under 2 months; the patients were aged 18 to 65. Before ophthalmopathy appeared, progressors gave blood at initial hyperthyroidism diagnosis.

The sequenced material came from blood. The gene calls are TRBV19 and TRBJ1-2; the match to TRBD1 covers 8 bases. The source is a woman aged 25 to 39 with Graves' hyperthyroidism that later progressed to Graves' ophthalmopathy. The CDR3: CASSRGQDGGYTF. The CDR3 coding sequence is TGTGCCAGTAGTAGGGGACAGGACGGGGGCTACACCTTC.